Below are 25 T cell receptor beta chains sequenced from a single sample in a study of blood T cell repertoires in COVID-19. TCRdb's copy holds only in-frame clones and misses some; the assay was immunoSEQ multiplex PCR. The sample yields hundreds of thousands of clones, about 85% seen once. Material for sequencing was PBMCs or T cells enriched from blood (not recorded which). These receptors originate from a woman in her twenties or thirties with acute COVID-19.

This chain uses TRBV6-2 or TRBV6-3 with TRBJ1-2; 9 nucleotides align to TRBD1. CDR1 is MNHEY and CDR2 is SVGEGT in the germline V gene. Germline trimming cut 2 bases from V and 7 bases from J; bases unmatched to any gene: 8. CDR3 size: 15 residues. The CDR3 nucleotides are TGTGCCAGCAGTTACCCGGGACAGGGTCGGAGTGGCTACACCTTC. Encoded protein: CASSYPGQGRSGYTF.

This clone was seen once. This chain links TRBV5-1 with TRBJ2-3, with D perhaps matching TRBD2 (6 bases). The CDR3 has 17 residues. Trimming pared 0 bases from V and 2 bases from J, leaving 16 bases between. Germline V gene data show CDR1 as SGHRS and CDR2 as YFSETQ. The CDR3 coding sequence is TGCGCCAGCAGCTTGGATATGGCGGGAAGCCTCACAGATACGCAGTATTTT. Its translation: CASSLDMAGSLTDTQYF.

This clone was observed a handful of times. The V gene is TRBV19, the J gene TRBJ1-4; 8 bases fit TRBD1. The CDR3 is 18 amino acids. The junction had 17 bases not matched to a gene; V was cut back by 3 bases and J by 8 bases. Germline V gene lookup returns CDR1 LNHDA and CDR2 SQIVND (reference sequence). The CDR3 reads CASSIWGVATGALEKLFF. DNA for the CDR3: TGTGCCAGTAGTATCTGGGGAGTCGCGACAGGGGCCTTGGAAAAACTGTTTTTT.

With respect to this clone: The junction differs from germline at one of its ends, possibly a read error. The V call is TRBV6-5, the J call TRBJ2-7; D is uncertain. Germline V lookup: CDR1 MNHEY, CDR2 SVGAGI. The CDR3 consists of 16 residues. The CDR3, as DNA: TGTGCCAGCAGTTTGGTTGGGCGAACCCCCTCCCACGAGCAGTACTTC. Protein: CASSLVGRTPSHEQYF.

The chain couples TRBV9 to TRBJ2-5; D perhaps matches TRBD1 (5 bases). The CDR3 extends over 15 amino acids. Germline lookup yields CDR1 SGDLS and CDR2 YYNGEE. Trimming removed 0 bases from V and 2 bases from J, with 11 bases in between. CDR3 region: CASSVEIRGQETQYF. CDR3 nucleotides: TGTGCCAGCAGCGTAGAGATTAGGGGACAAGAGACCCAGTACTTC.

The chain couples TRBV11-2 to TRBJ2-5, with a tentative D call TRBD2 (7 bases). V dropped 1 base and J dropped 5 bases, with 11 bases sitting between them. Germline V gene lookup returns CDR1 SGHAT and CDR2 FQNNGV. This CDR3 region has 14 residues. As DNA, the CDR3 is TGTGCCAGCAGCTTAGGGGGGGGGCTCGAGACCCAGTACTTC. Protein sequence: CASSLGGGLETQYF.

This chain joins TRBV28 and TRBJ1-5; TRBD1 matches at 7 bases. Germline CDR1 MDHEN, CDR2 SYDVKM. The J segment lost 4 bases and the V segment lost 5 bases, leaving 11 bases of the junction unmatched. The CDR3 runs to 16 residues. CDR3 nucleotides: TGTGCCAGCAGTACCCCAACAGGGGATGGGAATCAGCCCCAGCATTTT. Its translation: CASSTPTGDGNQPQHF.

As for this clone: The sample carries other DNA sequences with the same CDR3. This chain connects TRBV28 to TRBJ2-7; 11 bases match TRBD1. CDR1 and CDR2 from the germline V gene are MDHEN and SYDVKM. This CDR3 is built from 14 residues. Trimming took 4 bases from V and 2 from J; bases not matched to a gene: 1. CDR3 bases: TGTGCCAGCAGTTCGGGACAGGGGGCCTACGAGCAGTACTTC. Amino acid sequence: CASSSGQGAYEQYF.

The chain employs TRBV29-1 and TRBJ1-6; 7 bases fit TRBD1. Germline trimming cut 6 bases from V and 7 bases from J; bases unmatched to any gene: 9. Germline V gives CDR1 SQVTM, CDR2 ANQGSEA. The CDR3 length is 14 residues. The CDR3 DNA reads TGCAGCGTCAAGCAGACAGGGTTCAATTCACCCCTCCACTTT. This sequence encodes CSVKQTGFNSPLHF.

This rearrangement joins TRBV6-2 or TRBV6-3 to TRBJ2-7; 7 positions match TRBD1. The CDR3 runs 13 residues. CDR1 and CDR2 from the germline V gene are MNHEY and SVGEGT. Trimming cost V 4 bases and J 0 bases; bases outside gene matches: 0. The chain's CDR3 is CASSWDSSYEQYF. Here the CDR3 DNA reads TGTGCCAGCAGTTGGGACAGCTCCTACGAGCAGTACTTC.

The chain links TRBV5-6 to TRBJ2-7, with 7 bases fitting TRBD1. Germline V gives CDR1 SGHDT, CDR2 YYEEEE. The CDR3 has 14 amino acids. The V gene end was trimmed by 6 bases and the J gene end by 2 bases; junction bases not matched to a gene: 8. The CDR3 nucleotides are TGTGCCAGCAACTCGGACAGGCATGCCTACGAGCAGTACTTC. Translating gives CASNSDRHAYEQYF.

The chain uses TRBV28 and TRBJ1-5, with D hard to call. Trimming removed 2 bases from V and 1 base from J, with 9 bases in between. CDR3 length: 15 residues. The germline V gene encodes CDR1 MDHEN and CDR2 SYDVKM. In DNA, the CDR3 is TGTGCCAGCAGTTTAGGACTTTTGAGCAATCAGCCCCAGCATTTT. Residues: CASSLGLLSNQPQHF.

The chain is built from TRBV11-2 and TRBJ2-2; TRBD2 is a possible D gene (5 bases). CDR1 is SGHAT, CDR2 FQNNGV, per germline. Trimming took off 5 bases at V and 2 bases at J, with 9 bases between the two ends. This CDR3 comprises 14 residues. CDR3 bases: TGTGCCAGCAGCCTCGGACTCAACACCGGGGAGCTGTTTTTT. The encoded protein is CASSLGLNTGELFF.

The chain is built from TRBV5-1 and TRBJ2-3; possible D gene TRBD2, 6 bases. Germline V gene lookup returns CDR1 SGHRS and CDR2 YFSETQ. The CDR3 loop spans 15 amino acids. V was clipped by 0 bases and J by 0 bases, with 8 bases between them. The CDR3 spells CASSLGGTSTDTQYF. As DNA, the CDR3 is TGCGCCAGCAGCTTGGGCGGGACTAGCACAGATACGCAGTATTTT.

V is TRBV27 and J is TRBJ2-2, with TRBD1 matching 7 bases. The CDR3 spans 14 residues. Per germline, CDR1 MNHEY and CDR2 SMNVEV (reference sequence). The J segment lost 6 bases and the V segment lost 5 bases, leaving 6 bases of the junction unmatched. CDR3 region: CASSRIGTAGELFF. The CDR3 nucleotides read TGTGCCAGCAGTCGAATCGGGACAGCCGGGGAGCTGTTTTTT.

In DNA, the CDR3 is TGTGCCAGCAGTCCTACTAGCGGGGGTGGCACAGATACGCAGTATTTT. Translation: CASSPTSGGGTDTQYF. This rearrangement joins TRBV3-1 (or the pseudogene TRBV3-2) to TRBJ2-3, with TRBD2 matching 11 bases. The ends lost 6 bases at V and 1 base at J; junction bases unmatched: 6. This CDR3 spans 16 amino acids. Germline-derived CDR1 and CDR2 are LGHDT and YNNKEL (reference sequence).

V and J are TRBV19 and TRBJ2-2; maybe TRBD1 (5 bases). Germline CDR1 reads LNHDA; CDR2 reads SQIVND (reference sequence). V was shortened by 3 bases and J by 4 bases, with 6 bases between the two germline ends. This CDR3 is built from 13 residues. The CDR3 DNA follows: TGTGCCAGTAGTATTCAGGGCACCGGGGAGCTGTTTTTT. Protein product: CASSIQGTGELFF.

The rearrangement uses TRBV18 and TRBJ2-7, with a tentative D call TRBD2 (6 bases). This CDR3 contains 14 residues. CDR1 is KGHSH, CDR2 LQKENI, per germline. Trimming cost V 3 bases and J 0 bases, with 9 bases left between them. The CDR3: CASSPSGSSYEQYF. In nucleotides, the CDR3 is TGTGCCAGCTCACCTAGCGGTTCCTCCTACGAGCAGTACTTC.

The V gene is TRBV16, the J gene TRBJ2-7; 8 nucleotides match TRBD1. Germline CDR1 is KGHSY and CDR2 is FQNENV. V was clipped by 7 bases and J by 0 bases; unmatched bases: 5. This CDR3 spans 14 amino acids. Here the CDR3 reads CASTDRGFSYEQYF. CDR3 DNA: TGTGCCAGCACTGACAGGGGTTTCTCCTACGAGCAGTACTTC. Full variable domain (outside the CDR3, taken from reference TRBV16 and TRBJ2-7): GEEVAQTPKHLVRGEGQKAKLYCAPIKGHSYVFWYQQVLKNEFKFLISFQNENVFDETGMPKERFSAKCLPNSPCSLEIQATKLEDSAVYFCASTDRGFSYEQYFGPGTRLTVT.

CDR3 bases: TGTGCAGGCGGCGTGGTGGGTGGAAACACCATATATTTT. This codes for CAGGVVGGNTIYF. This rearrangement joins TRBV12-3 or TRBV12-4 to TRBJ1-3; D unclear. CDR3 length: 13 residues.

The rearrangement uses TRBV5-4 and TRBJ2-2; no definite D call. V lost 2 bases to trimming and J lost 1 base, with 12 bases between them. This CDR3 region has 16 residues. Germline CDR1 and CDR2: SGHNT and YYREEE (reference sequence). CDR3 loop: CASSFGRRRNTGELFF. As DNA, the CDR3 is TGTGCCAGCAGCTTCGGTAGGCGGAGGAACACCGGGGAGCTGTTTTTT.

This clone was detected once. The chain uses TRBV27 and TRBJ1-2; D is possibly TRBD1 (6 bases). V lost 8 bases to trimming and J lost 0 bases, with 19 bases between them. The CDR3 extends over 16 amino acids. CDR1 is MNHEY and CDR2 is SMNVEV in the germline V gene (reference sequence). The CDR3 is CASPKRKTGANYGYTF. The CDR3 DNA reads as TGTGCCAGCCCAAAACGGAAGACAGGAGCTAACTATGGCTACACCTTC.

The sample holds one count of this clone. The V gene is TRBV5-1, the J gene TRBJ2-7, with a possible D match to TRBD1 (5 bases). Deletions cut 0 bases from V and 5 bases from J, with 12 bases between. Germline CDR1 is SGHRS and CDR2 is YFSETQ. The length of the CDR3 is 14 residues. The CDR3: CASSLGTGPHEQYF. CDR3 nucleotide sequence: TGCGCCAGCAGCTTGGGTACAGGCCCCCACGAGCAGTACTTC. Based on the CDR3 plus reference TRBV5-1 and TRBJ2-7, the full variable domain is KAGVTQTPRYLIKTRGQQVTLSCSPISGHRSVSWYQQTPGQGLQFLFEYFSETQRNKGNFPGRFSGRQFSNSRSEMNVSTLELGDSALYLCASSLGTGPHEQYFGPGTRLTVT.

This clone was seen a single time. The J gene is TRBJ1-5, the V gene TRBV15, with D hard to call. The CDR3 has 15 residues. Between the trimmed V and J ends, which lost 0 bases and 3 bases, there was a span of 9 bases. Germline CDR1 LNHNV, CDR2 YYDKDF (reference sequence). The CDR3 here is CATSRDAQANQPQHF. CDR3 DNA: TGTGCCACCAGCAGAGATGCGCAGGCCAATCAGCCCCAGCATTTT.

The rearrangement links TRBV28 to TRBJ1-4; no definite D call. In germline, CDR1 is MDHEN, CDR2 SYDVKM. CDR3 length: 14 residues. Trimming stripped 4 bases from V and 1 base from J, with 7 bases between. CDR3 coding DNA: TGTGCCAGCAGTTCTCCGGGAACTAATGAAAAACTGTTTTTT. Protein sequence: CASSSPGTNEKLFF.